A single sample is the source of the 13 T cell receptor beta chains below, sequenced in a study of T cells after yellow fever vaccination. TCRdb called the 5' RACE reads again in MiXCR, with one record for every CDR3 protein. The repertoire consists of approximately 510,000 distinct CDR3 sequences, with roughly a fifth occurring once and the leading ten covering about 16%. The specimen was PBMCs, collected roughly 20 days after the first yellow fever vaccination. Receptors were obtained from a man aged 18 to 30 who received the YFV17D yellow fever vaccine.

This clonotype was detected a few times. The chain couples TRBV19 to TRBJ2-2; maybe TRBD1 (5 bases). Trimming cost V 0 bases and J 6 bases, with 11 bases left between them. The CDR3 loop spans 15 amino acids. CDR1 LNHDA and CDR2 SQIVND come from the germline V gene (reference sequence). CDR3 in DNA: TGTGCCAGTAGTATAGAAAGCTTGACAGCCGGGGAGCTGTTTTTT. Its translation: CASSIESLTAGELFF.

The DNA of the CDR3 is TGTGCCAGCAGGGGGGAGGGTGACGGGGAGCTGTTTTTT. It translates to CASRGEGDGELFF. This chain uses TRBV6-5 with TRBJ2-2; 7 nucleotides match TRBD2. The CDR3 spans 13 residues. The ends lost 6 bases at V and 7 bases at J; junction bases unmatched: 5. Germline-derived CDR1 and CDR2 are MNHEY and SVGAGI.

This clonotype has just one count. The chain uses TRBV12-3 or TRBV12-4 and TRBJ2-2, with D uncertain. CDR3 length: 15 residues. V gave up 4 bases and J gave up 4 bases, with 13 bases separating them. CDR3 bases: TGTGCCAGCAGTTACCGGACGGTTACCACCGGGGAGCTGTTTTTT. Protein: CASSYRTVTTGELFF.

The gene calls are TRBV5-1 and TRBJ2-2, with D perhaps assigned TRBD1 or TRBD2 (6 bases each). CDR1 is SGHRS and CDR2 is YFSETQ in the germline V gene. The CDR3 is made up of 15 amino acids. The V end lost 1 base, the J end lost 3 bases, and 10 bases lay between the germline ends. CDR3 nucleotides: TGCGCCAGCAGCTTGTCGGGGGCGGACACCGGGGAGCTGTTTTTT. It is translated as CASSLSGADTGELFF.

The sample holds a few counts of this clonotype. The chain employs TRBV2 and TRBJ1-2; D call uncertain. V was cut by 4 bases and J by 6 bases, with 12 bases left in between. Germline V gives CDR1 SNHLY, CDR2 FYNNEI. This CDR3 comprises 13 residues. CDR3 DNA sequence: TGTGCCAGCAGTGGTGATGGAGCCCATGGCTACACCTTC. Translated, it gives CASSGDGAHGYTF. Full variable domain (missing parts from reference TRBV2 and TRBJ1-2): EPEVTQTPSHQVTQMGQEVILRCVPISNHLYFYWYRQILGQKVEFLVSFYNNEISEKSEIFDDQFSVERPDGSNFTLKIRSTKLEDSAMYFCASSGDGAHGYTFGSGTRLTVV.

This clonotype has just a few counts. The rearrangement uses TRBV6-5 and TRBJ1-1; perhaps TRBD1 as D (6 bases). The CDR3 runs 13 residues. Per the germline V gene, CDR1 is MNHEY and CDR2 is SVGAGI. Trimming left V 2 bases short and J 7 bases short, with 11 bases between. CDR3 DNA: TGTGCCAGCAGTTACGGGGGGCCCTTTGAAGCTTTCTTT. It specifies CASSYGGPFEAFF.

This clonotype was counted only a few times. The junction shows a germline mismatch at one end, possibly a read error. The chain employs TRBV7-7 and TRBJ2-1; 8 bases agree with TRBD2. Per the germline V gene, CDR1 is SSHAT and CDR2 is FNYEAQ (reference sequence). The CDR3 runs 13 residues. CDR3 loop: CASSRLASNEQFF. In DNA, the CDR3 is TGTGCTAGCAGCCGACTAGCGTCGAATGAGCAGTTCTTC.

The CDR3 region has the DNA TGTGCCAGCAGTTTTCGGTGGGCCTCAGGGGAAGGGATCGAAGCTTTCTTT. Encoded protein: CASSFRWASGEGIEAFF. J is TRBJ1-1 and V is TRBV28; a possible D gene is TRBD1 (6 bases). V lost 3 bases to trimming and J lost 8 bases, with 25 bases between them. There are 17 residues in the CDR3. Germline values: CDR1 MDHEN, CDR2 SYDVKM.

The V and J genes are TRBV12-3 or TRBV12-4 and TRBJ2-5, with D maybe TRBD1 (5 bases). The CDR3 has 15 amino acids. Trimming shortened V by 3 bases and J by 5 bases, and 16 bases separated the two germline ends. CDR3 amino acids: CASSLAGWLGETQYF. DNA of the CDR3: TGTGCCAGCAGTTTGGCAGGGTGGTTGGGGGAGACCCAGTACTTC.

This clonotype has a handful of counts. The chain combines TRBV4-1 with TRBJ2-3; 8 bases agree with TRBD1. V was pared by 3 bases and J by 6 bases, with 8 bases of the junction left unmatched. The germline gives CDR1 MGHRA, CDR2 YSYEKL. This CDR3 comprises 15 residues. The CDR3, as DNA: TGCGCCAGCAGCCATCTGGACAGGGAAAGGGATACGCAGTATTTT. This translates into CASSHLDRERDTQYF.

The CDR3 sequence: CASSYVAGSYYNEQFF. CDR3 sequence (DNA): TGTGCCAGCAGTTACGTTGCGGGGAGCTACTACAATGAGCAGTTCTTC. The genes are TRBV6-2 or TRBV6-3 and TRBJ2-1; D is possibly TRBD2 (6 bases). The CDR3 runs to 16 residues. The germline V gene encodes CDR1 MNHEY and CDR2 SVGEGT. Trimming stripped 2 bases from V and 3 bases from J, with 14 bases between.

This chain uses TRBV6-1 with TRBJ2-3; D gene unclear. This CDR3 is built from 14 residues. The V and J ends lost 5 bases and 5 bases respectively, with 14 bases between them. CDR1 is MNHNS and CDR2 is SASEGT in the germline V gene. The CDR3: CASSRVDLGDTQYF. The CDR3 nucleotides are TGTGCCAGCAGTCGCGTTGACCTCGGAGATACGCAGTATTTT.

The V gene is TRBV29-1, the J gene TRBJ2-2; D is ambiguous. With 0 bases removed from V and 7 bases from J, the gap between germline ends came to 15 bases. The CDR3 contains 15 residues. Germline CDR1 reads SQVTM; CDR2 reads ANQGSEA. CDR3 nucleotides: TGCAGCGTTGAAGATCTTACCACAGAGAGCGGGGAGCTGTTTTTT. This translates into CSVEDLTTESGELFF.